This T cell receptor (beta chain) was documented in a study of vaccination and CD4 T cells after COVID-19. In the study overall: Cultures serving as controls received a peptide pool (CEFX or HIV-1 Nef) or no peptide.

The Oncomine TCR Beta short-read assay generated sequence data from the DNA of cultured CD4+ T cells. TCRdb recomputed calls from the PCR reads with MiXCR, one row per CDR3 protein. The table lists approximately 15,000 distinct CDR3 sequences, under 60% of them singletons, with 8% to 13% in the top ten. Comment on this clonotype: As yet, its antigen is unknown.

The treatment: approximately nine-day PBMC culture with coronavirus spike peptide pools or control peptides (ViraFEST assay). Culture conditions combined roughly 2 million PBMCs per well with about 9.2 IU/ml IL-2 and roughly 10 ug/ml peptide pools. This TCR derives from a human donor who had recovered from COVID-19. Sequenced material: CD4+ T cells from blood, cultured in vitro, taken before SARS-CoV-2 vaccination.

The CDR3 here is CASRQSQGSEAFF. The CDR3 DNA is TGTGCCAGCAGACAATCACAGGGGTCTGAAGCTTTCTTT. The chain carries TRBV12-3 or TRBV12-4 and TRBJ1-1; 7 nucleotides align to TRBD1. After removal of 6 bases from V and 6 bases from J, the junction contained 7 bases not matched to a gene. This CDR3 is built from 13 residues.